A selection of T cell receptor beta chains follows, all from one sample in a study of OX40 agonist ivuxolimab in advanced cancers. The method was immunoSEQ multiplex PCR; TCRdb's version includes in-frame clones alone and lacks a portion of them. The sample comprises approximately 40,000 clones, 85% to 90% of which are singletons, and over 5.5% rests with the top ten. The sample here was CD4+ or CD8+ T cells sorted from blood, taken in a trial of the OX40 agonist ivuxolimab. These TCRs come from an adult with an advanced solid tumor such as melanoma, head and neck, liver or kidney cancer. The CDR3 runs from the conserved cysteine through the conserved F or W. A D gene is named only where the DNA matches it firmly. A clone size is listed for some rows: how often the clone was seen (once, few, many), or a class if it is expanded.

clone_size: few
d_call: TRBD1
v_call: TRBV7-9
j_call: TRBJ2-5
cdr3_nt: TGTGCCAGCAGCCCCGGGGACAGCAAACAAGAGACCCAGTACTTC
cdr3_aa: CASSPGDSKQETQYF

clone_size: -
d_call: -
v_call: TRBV9
j_call: TRBJ1-4
cdr3_nt: TGTGCCAGCAGCGTAGGGGGAAGGGTAGGGAGAGAAGAAAAACTGTTTTTT
cdr3_aa: CASSVGGRVGREEKLFF

clone_size: once
d_call: TRBD1
v_call: TRBV5-1
j_call: TRBJ1-1
cdr3_nt: TGCGCCAGCGCGTCGGGACAGCCGGGTGAAGCTTTCTTT
cdr3_aa: CASASGQPGEAFF

clone_size: -
d_call: TRBD1
v_call: TRBV30
j_call: TRBJ2-7
cdr3_nt: TGTGCCTGGAGACAGGGGACCTACGAGCAGTACTTC
cdr3_aa: CAWRQGTYEQYF

clone_size: -
d_call: -
v_call: TRBV15
j_call: TRBJ2-5
cdr3_nt: TGTGCCACCACCGAGGGAGGGGGCCAAGAGACCCAGTACTTC
cdr3_aa: CATTEGGGQETQYF

clone_size: -
d_call: TRBD2
v_call: TRBV18
j_call: TRBJ2-7
cdr3_nt: TGTGCCAGCTCAACCGGGACTAGTATTTACGAGCAGTACTTC
cdr3_aa: CASSTGTSIYEQYF

clone_size: -
d_call: TRBD1
v_call: TRBV19
j_call: TRBJ2-2
cdr3_nt: TGTGCCAGTAGTAAGTTAGGGGGCGGAGCGAACACCGGGGAGCTGTTTTTT
cdr3_aa: CASSKLGGGANTGELFF

clone_size: -
d_call: -
v_call: TRBV27
j_call: TRBJ2-6
cdr3_nt: TGTGCCAGCAGGCCCCTAGTTGGTACTGGGGCCAACGTCCTGACTTTC
cdr3_aa: CASRPLVGTGANVLTF

clone_size: -
d_call: TRBD2
v_call: TRBV28
j_call: TRBJ2-7
cdr3_nt: TGTGCCAGCAGTGAGGGAGCGGGACTAGCGGGAGCATGGCAGTACTTC
cdr3_aa: CASSEGAGLAGAWQYF

clone_size: -
d_call: -
v_call: TRBV5-1
j_call: TRBJ1-1
cdr3_nt: TGCGCCAGCAGCTTCGGAAAAATGAACACTGAAGCTTTCTTT
cdr3_aa: CASSFGKMNTEAFF

clone_size: -
d_call: -
v_call: TRBV4-1
j_call: TRBJ2-2
cdr3_nt: TGCGCCAGCAGCCTCCGGACGGTGAACACCGGGGAGCTGTTTTTT
cdr3_aa: CASSLRTVNTGELFF

clone_size: once
d_call: -
v_call: TRBV28
j_call: TRBJ1-5
cdr3_nt: TGTGCCAGCACCCCGCAGGATCGCAATCAGCCCCAGCATTTT
cdr3_aa: CASTPQDRNQPQHF

clone_size: -
d_call: -
v_call: TRBV5-4
j_call: TRBJ1-2
cdr3_nt: TGTGCCAGCAGCTTGAGGACAGCGGCAAGAGATGGCTACACCTTC
cdr3_aa: CASSLRTAARDGYTF

clone_size: -
d_call: -
v_call: TRBV28
j_call: TRBJ2-4
cdr3_nt: TGTGCCAGCAGTTTTTTGGCTGGGGCGAACATTCAGTACTTC
cdr3_aa: CASSFLAGANIQYF

clone_size: -
d_call: -
v_call: TRBV7-2
j_call: TRBJ1-1
cdr3_nt: TGTGCCAGCAGCTTAGGGGGGCAGCCTGAAGCTTTCTTT
cdr3_aa: CASSLGGQPEAFF

clone_size: few
d_call: TRBD1
v_call: TRBV28
j_call: TRBJ1-2
cdr3_nt: TGTGCCAGCACGACCCCAGGGGGCGGAGGCTACACCTTC
cdr3_aa: CASTTPGGGGYTF

clone_size: -
d_call: TRBD2
v_call: TRBV6-4
j_call: TRBJ2-3
cdr3_nt: TGTGCCAGCAGTGAGGCTAGCGGGAGAATAGATACGCAGTATTTT
cdr3_aa: CASSEASGRIDTQYF

clone_size: -
d_call: -
v_call: TRBV7-2
j_call: TRBJ2-1
cdr3_nt: TGTGCCAGCAGCCCCAGGGGTAGCACCCTCTACAATGAGCAGTTCTTC
cdr3_aa: CASSPRGSTLYNEQFF

clone_size: -
d_call: -
v_call: TRBV9
j_call: TRBJ2-3
cdr3_nt: TGTGCCAGCAGCCCCGGTGGGGCACCAGATACGCAGTATTTT
cdr3_aa: CASSPGGAPDTQYF

clone_size: few
d_call: -
v_call: TRBV28
j_call: TRBJ1-2
cdr3_nt: TGTGCCAGCAGTCCTCCGCGGGGTTATGGCTACACCTTC
cdr3_aa: CASSPPRGYGYTF

clone_size: few
d_call: TRBD1
v_call: TRBV29-1
j_call: TRBJ1-2
cdr3_nt: TGCAGCGGTCGAGACCCTACCGGGACAGTCGGCTACACCTTC
cdr3_aa: CSGRDPTGTVGYTF

clone_size: -
d_call: -
v_call: TRBV28
j_call: TRBJ2-7
cdr3_nt: TGTGCCAGCATGAGGACCGGGACTGCCTCATGGGAGCAGTACTTC
cdr3_aa: CASMRTGTASWEQYF

clone_size: once
d_call: TRBD1
v_call: TRBV10-3
j_call: TRBJ1-3
cdr3_nt: TGTGCCATCAGTGACTCGGACAGGGTCAGTGGAAACACCATATATTTT
cdr3_aa: CAISDSDRVSGNTIYF

clone_size: -
d_call: TRBD1
v_call: TRBV28
j_call: TRBJ1-5
cdr3_nt: TGTGCCAGCAGCCTCGACAGGGTTACCCAGCCCCAGCATTTT
cdr3_aa: CASSLDRVTQPQHF

clone_size: -
d_call: TRBD2
v_call: TRBV2
j_call: TRBJ2-7
cdr3_nt: TGTGCCAGCATCCGAGGCGGCGGGAGAGGTGCCTACGAGCAGTACTTC
cdr3_aa: CASIRGGGRGAYEQYF

clone_size: -
d_call: -
v_call: TRBV7-8
j_call: TRBJ2-3
cdr3_nt: TGTGCCAGCACCTCGGGACGCCAGACCACAGATACGCAGTATTTT
cdr3_aa: CASTSGRQTTDTQYF

clone_size: -
d_call: TRBD1
v_call: TRBV7-2
j_call: TRBJ2-7
cdr3_nt: TGTGCCAGCAGCCCCAGGGGGCAGGGTGAGCAGTACTTC
cdr3_aa: CASSPRGQGEQYF

clone_size: -
d_call: TRBD1
v_call: TRBV4-1
j_call: TRBJ2-7
cdr3_nt: TGCGCCAGCAGCCCTAGAGGACAGGGTTCCTCAGGCGAGCAGTACTTC
cdr3_aa: CASSPRGQGSSGEQYF

clone_size: once
d_call: TRBD1
v_call: TRBV2
j_call: TRBJ1-3
cdr3_nt: TGTGCCAGCAGATGGACAGGGACGGGAAACACCATATATTTT
cdr3_aa: CASRWTGTGNTIYF

clone_size: -
d_call: -
v_call: TRBV7-2
j_call: TRBJ2-3
cdr3_nt: TGTGCCAGCAGCTTAATCGTCGACTCGGATACGCAGTATTTT
cdr3_aa: CASSLIVDSDTQYF

clone_size: -
d_call: -
v_call: TRBV4-2
j_call: TRBJ1-5
cdr3_nt: TGTGCCAGCAGCCAAGTCGGGGGGAGTAACAGCAATCAGCCCCAGCATTTT
cdr3_aa: CASSQVGGSNSNQPQHF

clone_size: few
d_call: -
v_call: TRBV7-9
j_call: TRBJ1-1
cdr3_nt: TGTGCCAGCAGCTTCGAAGGGGGATACACTGAAGCTTTCTTT
cdr3_aa: CASSFEGGYTEAFF